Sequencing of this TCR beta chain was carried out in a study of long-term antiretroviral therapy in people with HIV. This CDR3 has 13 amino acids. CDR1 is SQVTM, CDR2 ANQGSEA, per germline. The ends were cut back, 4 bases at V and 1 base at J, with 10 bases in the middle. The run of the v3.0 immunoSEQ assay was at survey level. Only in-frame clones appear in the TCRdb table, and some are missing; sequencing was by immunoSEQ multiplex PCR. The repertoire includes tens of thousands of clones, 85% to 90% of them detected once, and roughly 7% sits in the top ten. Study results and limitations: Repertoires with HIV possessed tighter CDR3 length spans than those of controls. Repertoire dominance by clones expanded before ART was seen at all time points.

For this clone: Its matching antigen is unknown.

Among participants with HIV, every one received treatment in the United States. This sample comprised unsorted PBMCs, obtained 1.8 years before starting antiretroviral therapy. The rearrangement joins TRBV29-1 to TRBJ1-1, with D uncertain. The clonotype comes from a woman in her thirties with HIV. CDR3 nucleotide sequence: TGCAGCGTTGGCGGAAACCAGAACACTGAAGCTTTCTTT. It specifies CSVGGNQNTEAFF.